This TCR beta chain was sequenced for a study of CD8+ T cells in alopecia areata. The CDR3 has 12 residues. Germline-derived CDR1 and CDR2 are MGHRA and YSYEKL. V gave up 0 bases and J gave up 12 bases, with 9 bases separating them. About this clone: No antigen is known for it.

cDNA serving as the sequencing template came from extracted, reverse transcribed RNA. Sequenced by immunoSEQ multiplex PCR; TCRdb stores in-frame clones only, minus some. The sample carries roughly 200,000 clones, about 60% recorded once. Treatment reported: oral pan-JAK inhibitor, 5-10 mg twice daily. Study-level points and caveats: Among the top 100, expanded CD8+ clones, as well as scalp clonality, were significantly decreased by tofacitinib.

The TCR was taken from a human donor with alopecia areata. The V gene is TRBV4-1, the J gene TRBJ2-1; D call uncertain. This specimen was CD8+ T cells sorted from blood, taken at week 24, from a patient treated with tofacitinib. The CDR3 nucleotides read TGCGCCAGCAGCCAAGATGACGTGAGGCAGTTCTTC. It translates to CASSQDDVRQFF.